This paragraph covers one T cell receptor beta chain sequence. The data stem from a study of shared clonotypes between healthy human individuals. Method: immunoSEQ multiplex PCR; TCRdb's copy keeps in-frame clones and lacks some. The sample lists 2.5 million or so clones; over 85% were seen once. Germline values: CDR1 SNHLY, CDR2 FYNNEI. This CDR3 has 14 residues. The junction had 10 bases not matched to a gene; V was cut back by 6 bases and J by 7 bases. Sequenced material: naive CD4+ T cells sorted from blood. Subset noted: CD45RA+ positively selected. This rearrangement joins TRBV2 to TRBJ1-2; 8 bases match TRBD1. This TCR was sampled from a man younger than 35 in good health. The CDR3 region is CASSSGGPSSGYTF. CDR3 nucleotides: TGTGCCAGCAGCTCAGGGGGCCCATCGTCTGGCTACACCTTC. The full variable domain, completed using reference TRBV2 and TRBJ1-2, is EPEVTQTPSHQVTQMGQEVILRCVPISNHLYFYWYRQILGQKVEFLVSFYNNEISEKSEIFDDQFSVERPDGSNFTLKIRSTKLEDSAMYFCASSSGGPSSGYTFGSGTRLTVV.